This TCR beta chain appears in the sequencing data of a study of blood T cell repertoires in COVID-19. V was pared by 0 bases and J by 9 bases, with 12 bases between. Germline lookup yields CDR1 MGHRA and CDR2 YSYEKL. The CDR3 contains 15 residues. Original data processing: Reference gene primer amplification gave nucleated cell count estimates. This table comes from immunoSEQ multiplex PCR, and its TCRdb copy is limited to in-frame clones, with some not included. D and trimming were read from the DNA, whereas the V and J calls and clone size are those reported in that table. The data contain 62,000 or so clones, 70% to 90% of them singletons. This clone was counted only a few times.

Sequencing used PBMCs or T cells enriched from blood (not recorded which). This TCR was sampled from a middle-aged woman with acute COVID-19. V gene TRBV4-1 combines with J gene TRBJ1-6, with D possibly being TRBD1 (5 bases). The CDR3 region is CASSQDGTGGSPLHF. The CDR3 bases are TGCGCCAGCAGCCAAGACGGGACGGGAGGTTCACCCCTCCACTTT.